The 6 T cell receptor beta chains given below trace back to one sample, sequenced in a study of T cell responses to AZD1222 COVID-19 vaccine. TCRdb's table, derived via immunoSEQ multiplex PCR, lists solely in-frame clones and lacks some. Seen here are 100,000 to 120,000 clones, around 90% observed once, and the top ten hold around 3%. The sequencing here drew on peripheral blood, taken on day 0 of AZD1222 vaccination. These receptors were collected from an adult in good health.

The chain carries TRBV19 and TRBJ1-3; D is perhaps TRBD1 (5 bases). The V gene's germline CDR1 is LNHDA and CDR2 SQIVND (reference sequence). The ends were cut back, 5 bases at V and 0 bases at J, with 11 bases in the middle. This CDR3 region has 15 residues. CDR3 in amino acids: CASSPRDGSGNTIYF. In DNA form, the CDR3 reads TGTGCCAGTAGTCCAAGGGACGGCTCTGGAAACACCATATATTTT.

This chain joins TRBV5-1 and TRBJ1-1; D perhaps matches TRBD1 (5 bases). Germline V gene sequence: CDR1 SGHRS, CDR2 YFSETQ. This CDR3 contains 16 residues. Trimming took 0 bases from V and 4 from J, leaving 16 bases between them. CDR3 loop: CASSLATGGSGTEAFF. In DNA, the CDR3 is TGCGCCAGCAGCTTGGCCACAGGCGGAAGCGGCACTGAAGCTTTCTTT.

This chain connects TRBV5-1 to TRBJ1-3; D might be TRBD1 (5 bases). Trimming took off 4 bases at V and 7 bases at J, with 15 bases between the two ends. In germline, CDR1 is SGHRS, CDR2 YFSETQ. The CDR3 loop spans 14 amino acids. Here the CDR3 reads CASSMDTAGNTIYF. The CDR3 coding sequence is TGCGCCAGCAGCATGGACACAGCGGGGAACACCATATATTTT.

In DNA form, the CDR3 reads TGTGCCAGCAGTGGGTACAGGTTAGCCCTTTACAATGAGCAGTTCTTC. Protein product: CASSGYRLALYNEQFF. This rearrangement joins TRBV6-2 or TRBV6-3 to TRBJ2-1, with a weak D call TRBD1 (5 bases). Germline values: CDR1 MNHEY, CDR2 SVGEGT. V was clipped by 5 bases and J by 4 bases, with 18 bases between them. The CDR3 consists of 16 residues.

CDR3: CASSRSGAYNEQFF. The CDR3 DNA sequence: TGTGCCAGCAGCCGTAGCGGAGCGTACAATGAGCAGTTCTTC. The chain uses TRBV7-3 and TRBJ2-1; maybe TRBD2 (6 bases). The germline V and J ends were trimmed by 5 bases and 4 bases, with 12 bases remaining between them. Germline CDR1 SGHTA, CDR2 FQGTGA. CDR3 length: 14 residues.

The chain uses TRBV11-2 and TRBJ2-1, with 10 bases identical to TRBD2. This CDR3 comprises 14 residues. Per the germline V gene, CDR1 is SGHAT and CDR2 is FQNNGV. V dropped 1 base and J dropped 7; count of bases not matched to a gene: 1. The CDR3: CASSLVLAGNEQFF. CDR3 bases: TGTGCCAGCAGCTTAGTACTAGCGGGGAATGAGCAGTTCTTC.